This T cell receptor (beta chain) was sequenced in a study of OX40 agonist ivuxolimab in advanced cancers. Some background on the complete study: The costimulatory receptor OX40 (CD134) was targeted by ivuxolimab, a fully human IgG2 agonistic monoclonal antibody. Intravenous ivuxolimab was administered to patients every 2 weeks at six dose levels: 0.01, 0.1, 0.3, 1.5, 3 and 10 mg/kg. Of the approximately 54 patients in dose escalation, 19 had hepatocellular carcinoma, about 15 had melanoma, 9 had renal cell carcinoma and 9 had head and neck cancer. A male proportion of almost 85% and a mean age of roughly 55 years, ranging from about 23 to 90, were recorded for the dose-escalation cohort. Prior anti-PD-1, anti-PD-L1 or anti-CTLA-4 therapy was permitted, and about 40% of dose-escalation patients had received checkpoint inhibitors. Partial responses occurred in three dose-escalation patients: two with cutaneous melanoma and one with hepatocellular carcinoma. The point of sequencing TCRbeta in the periphery was to test whether ivuxolimab changed TCR sequence diversity and drove clonal T-cell expansion. The paper reports the monotherapy dose-escalation portion (N of about 54 patients) of the phase I ivuxolimab trial.

The V end loses 2 bases and the J end loses 7 bases, and a stretch of 12 bases separates them. Reading the germline V gene gives CDR1 MNHEY and CDR2 SVGAGI. Measured from the cysteine to the phenylalanine, the CDR3 is 14 residues long. The kept DNA is CDR3 alone, 42 bases in frame from the first base. What the research found in general, with its limitations: After ivuxolimab, expanded clones were on average more numerous among CD8+ T cells than among CD4+ T cells. In the 0.1-3.0 mg/kg groups, partial responders had among the lowest normalized peripheral clonal expansion, particularly in CD8+ T cells. Antigen specificity was not determined for the clonally expanded peripheral T cells. Clonal expansion of both CD4+ and CD8+ blood T cells was observed from baseline to week 6 at doses 0.1 to 3.0 mg/kg. Low levels of normalized T-cell clonal expansion were also seen in some patients who did not respond.

With regard to this clone: Which antigen it targets is not known. One base away there is no much larger clone; base qualities are not given.

Genomic DNA was isolated from the sorted cells so that the TCRbeta CDR3 region could be sequenced. TCRbeta CDR3 regions were sequenced using the immunoSEQ Assay. In its TCRdb copy, this immuneACCESS table keeps in-frame sequences only and misses some clones. Where compared with another copy, unresolved V genes explain less than half of these, and the others have no known cause. This sample is represented by about 62,000 clones; 85% of them were singletons. Clones ranked in the top ten supply over 3.5% of the sample. Patients with a history of autoimmune disease or receiving systemic immunosuppression were excluded from the trial. Peripheral blood for TCR sequencing was collected from all dose cohorts at baseline, on cycle 4 day 1, and on cycle 7 day 1. The samples were taken from a phase I, first-in-human, multicenter, open-label dose-escalation trial of ivuxolimab. Adults with locally advanced or metastatic melanoma, renal cell carcinoma, hepatocellular carcinoma or head and neck squamous cell carcinoma were enrolled in the trial. Before TCR sequencing, CD4+ T cells and CD8+ T cells from peripheral blood were sorted into separate populations.

Recombination joined TRBV6-5 with TRBJ2-1, with the D segment possibly TRBD1 or TRBD2, each aligning over 7 bases. Sequencing used CD4+ or CD8+ T cells sorted from blood, obtained in a trial of the OX40 agonist ivuxolimab. This receptor was identified in an adult with an advanced solid tumor such as melanoma, head and neck, liver or kidney cancer. The bases read TGTGCCAGCAGTTACCTGCAGGGGGGGAATGAGCAGTTCTTC. It codes for CASSYLQGGNEQFF.